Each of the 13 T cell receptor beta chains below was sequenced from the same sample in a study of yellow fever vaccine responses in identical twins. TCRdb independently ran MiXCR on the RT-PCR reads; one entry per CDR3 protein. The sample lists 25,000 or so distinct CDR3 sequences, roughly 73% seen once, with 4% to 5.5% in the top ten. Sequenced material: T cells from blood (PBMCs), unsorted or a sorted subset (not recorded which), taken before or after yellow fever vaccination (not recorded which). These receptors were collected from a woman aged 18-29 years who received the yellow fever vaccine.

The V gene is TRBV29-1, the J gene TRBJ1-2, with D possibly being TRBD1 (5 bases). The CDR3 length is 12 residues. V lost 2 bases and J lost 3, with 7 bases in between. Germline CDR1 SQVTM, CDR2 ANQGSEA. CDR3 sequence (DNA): TGCAGCGTTGAAACAGGATACTATGGCTACACCTTC. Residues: CSVETGYYGYTF.

The CDR3 DNA reads TGCAGTGCTAGGGGACCGGGACAGCCATCTAACTATGGCTACACCTTC. As protein: CSARGPGQPSNYGYTF. The V gene is TRBV20-1, the J gene TRBJ1-2; 7 nucleotides align to TRBD1. Trimming cost V 3 bases and J 0 bases; bases outside gene matches: 10. Germline V gene sequence: CDR1 DFQATT, CDR2 SNEGSKA (reference sequence). This CDR3 contains 16 residues.

CDR3 nucleotide sequence: TGTGCCAGCAACGCCTATAGCGGGGGGGCCGATGAGCAGTTCTTC. It codes for CASNAYSGGADEQFF. The V call is TRBV11-1, the J call TRBJ2-1; 11 bases map to TRBD2. This CDR3 spans 15 amino acids. The J segment lost 8 bases and the V segment lost 7 bases, leaving 10 bases of the junction unmatched. Germline V gene data show CDR1 as SGHAT and CDR2 as FQDESV (reference sequence).

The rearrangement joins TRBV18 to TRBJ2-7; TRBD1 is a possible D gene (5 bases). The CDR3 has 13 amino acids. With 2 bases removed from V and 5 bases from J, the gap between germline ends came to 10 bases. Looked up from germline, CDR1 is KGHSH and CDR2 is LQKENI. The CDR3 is CASSPSARDEQYV. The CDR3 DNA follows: TGTGCCAGCTCACCATCTGCCAGGGACGAGCAGTACGTC.

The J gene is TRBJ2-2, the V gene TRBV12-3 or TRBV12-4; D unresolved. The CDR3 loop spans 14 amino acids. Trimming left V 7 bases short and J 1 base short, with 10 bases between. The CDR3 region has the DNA TGTGCCAGCACTCAGGATTGGAACACCGGGGAGCTGTTTTTT. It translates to CASTQDWNTGELFF.

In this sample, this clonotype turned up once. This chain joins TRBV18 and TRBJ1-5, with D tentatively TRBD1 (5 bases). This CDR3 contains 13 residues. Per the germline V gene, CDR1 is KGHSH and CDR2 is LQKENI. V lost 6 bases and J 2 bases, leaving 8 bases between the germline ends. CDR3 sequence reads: CASSGGGNQPQHF. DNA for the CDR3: TGTGCCAGCTCTGGGGGGGGCAATCAGCCCCAGCATTTT.

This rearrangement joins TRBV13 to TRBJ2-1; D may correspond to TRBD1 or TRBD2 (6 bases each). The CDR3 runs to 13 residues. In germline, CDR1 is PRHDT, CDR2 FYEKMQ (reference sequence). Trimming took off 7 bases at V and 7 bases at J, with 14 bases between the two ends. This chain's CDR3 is CASKGGVGNEQFF. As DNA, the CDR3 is TGTGCCAGCAAGGGGGGTGTCGGTAATGAGCAGTTCTTC.

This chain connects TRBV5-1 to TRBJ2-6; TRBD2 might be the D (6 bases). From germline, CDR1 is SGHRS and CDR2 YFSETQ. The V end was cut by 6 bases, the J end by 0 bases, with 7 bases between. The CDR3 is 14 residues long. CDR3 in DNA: TGCGCCAGCAAGGAGGGCTCTGGGGCCAACGTCCTGACTTTC. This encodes CASKEGSGANVLTF.

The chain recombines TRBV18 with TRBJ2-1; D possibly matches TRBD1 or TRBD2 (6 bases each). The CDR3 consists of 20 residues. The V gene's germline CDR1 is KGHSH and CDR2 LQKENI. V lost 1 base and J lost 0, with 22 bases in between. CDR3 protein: CASSPRGGLSGSSSYNEQFF. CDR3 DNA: TGTGCCAGCTCACCACGTGGGGGGCTAAGCGGCTCAAGCTCCTACAATGAGCAGTTCTTC.

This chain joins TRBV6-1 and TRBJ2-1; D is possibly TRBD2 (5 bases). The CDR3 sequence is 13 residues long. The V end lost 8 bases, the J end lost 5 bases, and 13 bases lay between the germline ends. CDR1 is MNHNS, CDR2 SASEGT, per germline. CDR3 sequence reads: CASGAWRDNEQFF. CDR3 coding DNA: TGTGCCAGCGGCGCGTGGCGGGACAATGAGCAGTTCTTC.

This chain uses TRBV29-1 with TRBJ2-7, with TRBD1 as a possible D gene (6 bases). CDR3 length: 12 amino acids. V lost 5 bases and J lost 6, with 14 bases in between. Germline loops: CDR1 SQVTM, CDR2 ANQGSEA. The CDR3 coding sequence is TGCAGCGTTTCAGGGGTTCTGGGCGAGCAGTACGTC. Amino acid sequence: CSVSGVLGEQYV.

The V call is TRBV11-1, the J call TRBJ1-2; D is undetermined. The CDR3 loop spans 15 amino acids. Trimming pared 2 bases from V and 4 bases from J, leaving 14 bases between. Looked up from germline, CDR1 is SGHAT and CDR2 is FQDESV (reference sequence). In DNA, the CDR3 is TGTGCCAGCAGCTTAAGGGCAGACCTCCTCTATGGCTACACCTTC. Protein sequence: CASSLRADLLYGYTF. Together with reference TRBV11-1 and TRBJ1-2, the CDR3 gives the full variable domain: EAEVAQSPRYKITEKSQAVAFWCDPISGHATLYWYRQILGQGPELLVQFQDESVVDDSQLPKDRFSAERLKGVDSTLKIQPAELGDSAMYLCASSLRADLLYGYTFGSGTRLTVV.

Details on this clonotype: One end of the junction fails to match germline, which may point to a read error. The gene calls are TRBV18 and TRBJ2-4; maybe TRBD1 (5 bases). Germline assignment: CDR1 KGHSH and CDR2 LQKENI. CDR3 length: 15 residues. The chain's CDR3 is CPSSPIDSPKNIQYF. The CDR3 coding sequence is TGTCCCAGCTCCCCGATAGACAGTCCCAAAAACATTCAGTACTTC.